This TCR beta chain is drawn from a study of graft-versus-host responses after intestinal transplantation. Overall study results and limits: Among recipient marrow samples, GvH clones were found; some appeared first in ileum or blood.

Only in-frame clones appear in the TCRdb table, and some are missing; sequencing was by immunoSEQ multiplex PCR. The table lists about 21,000 clones, 30% to 40% of them singletons. CFSE-labeled responder cells (roughly 200,000) were plated with roughly 200,000 irradiated, violet-dye-labeled stimulator cells. In this sample, this clone turned up a few times. The sequencing used alloreactive CD8+ T cells from a mixed lymphocyte reaction culture, collected before intestinal transplant. Subset: CFSE-low proliferating T cells sorted from roughly 6-day pre-transplant mixed lymphocyte reaction (GvH or HvG direction). The receptor was derived from a human patient who received an intestinal transplant.

CDR3 residues: CASSPSGVFRTGELFF. CDR3 in DNA: TGTGCCAGCAGCCCATCAGGGGTTTTCAGGACCGGGGAGCTGTTTTTT. This sequence joins TRBV7-3 and TRBJ2-2; perhaps TRBD1 as D (6 bases). V was trimmed by 5 bases and J by 5 bases, leaving 18 bases between them. CDR3 size: 16 residues. Germline CDR1 reads SGHTA; CDR2 reads FQGTGA.